This record looks at one TCR beta chain sequence and its context. Antigen: not known. Other nucleotide sequences in the sample specify the same CDR3. The CDR3 covers 14 residues. V lost 7 bases to trimming and J lost 2 bases, with 11 bases between them. Germline V CDR1 and CDR2: MNHNS, SASEGT. This sample stems from a study of shared clonotypes between healthy human individuals. The assay was carried out at the deep level. Genomic DNA of each subset was evenly split across several immunoSEQ plates. For sorted subsets, 150 to 200 ng DNA per replicate equaled approximately 30,000 T cell genomes. Assay: immunoSEQ multiplex PCR; the TCRdb copy retains only in-frame clones and omits some. There are 950,000 to 1,100,000 clones in the sample; about four fifths occur only once, and 0.61% lies in the top ten. Study-wide results and caveats: Generation probability values for non-shared clonotypes were lower than those for clonotypes shared by all four donors.

The sequence was obtained from a man in his late teens or twenties in good health. Some clones in this sample may be carry-over from other donors' samples. J is TRBJ2-2 and V is TRBV6-1; maybe TRBD2 (6 bases). The sequenced sample was memory CD4+ T cells from PBMCs. As for subset: CD45RA-negative fraction. CDR3 in DNA: TGTGCCAGCAATCAGGCGGGAAACACCGGGGAGCTGTTTTTT. Protein sequence: CASNQAGNTGELFF.